This T cell receptor beta chain came from a study of regulatory T cells in long-lasting Graves disease. General study results and limits: Preferential use of TRBV28, TRBJ1-2 and TRBJ2-5 was seen in persistent disease.

This clonotype was recorded a few times. Its antigen is unknown. Germline values: CDR1 SGHNT, CDR2 YYREEE (reference sequence). This CDR3 region has 15 residues. V was trimmed by 0 bases and J by 7 bases, leaving 11 bases between them. This sample's time point: newly diagnosed GD, antithyroid drugs for less than 3 months. PBMCs were the source of the RNA used for TCR sequencing. EDTA tubes received around 9.9 milliliters of collected peripheral blood. Relying on iRepertoire HTBI primers and Arm-PCR of CDR3 regions, the team built TCR beta libraries. TCRdb fed the multiplex PCR reads into MiXCR, producing one record per CDR3 protein. The table shows about 320,000 distinct CDR3 sequences, with 15% to 20% occurring only once.

This TCR derives from a female donor with Graves disease. Sequenced material: peripheral blood mononuclear cells (PBMCs), taken at new diagnosis, from a patient treated with antithyroid drugs. The chain is built from TRBV5-4 and TRBJ1-6, with D unclear. CDR3 loop: CASSLGGPGNSPLHF. The CDR3 DNA reads as TGTGCCAGCAGCTTGGGCGGTCCGGGCAATTCACCCCTCCACTTT. The full variable domain, with the rest looked up from reference TRBV5-4 and TRBJ1-6, is ETGVTQSPTHLIKTRGQQVTLRCSSQSGHNTVSWYQQALGQGPQFIFQYYREEENGRGNFPPRFSGLQFPNYSSELNVNALELDDSALYLCASSLGGPGNSPLHFGNGTRLTVT.